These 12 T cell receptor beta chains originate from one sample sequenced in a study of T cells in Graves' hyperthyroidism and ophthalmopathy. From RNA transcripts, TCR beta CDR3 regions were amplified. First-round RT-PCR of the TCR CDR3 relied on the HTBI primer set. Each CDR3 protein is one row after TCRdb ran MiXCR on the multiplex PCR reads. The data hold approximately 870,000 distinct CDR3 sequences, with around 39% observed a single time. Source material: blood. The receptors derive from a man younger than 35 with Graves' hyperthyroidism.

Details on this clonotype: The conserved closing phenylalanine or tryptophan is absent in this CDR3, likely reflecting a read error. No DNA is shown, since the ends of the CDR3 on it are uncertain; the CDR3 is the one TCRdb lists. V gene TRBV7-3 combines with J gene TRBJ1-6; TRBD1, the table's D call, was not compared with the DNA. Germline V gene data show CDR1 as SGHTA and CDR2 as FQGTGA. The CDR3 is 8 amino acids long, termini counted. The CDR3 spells CASSLIGT.

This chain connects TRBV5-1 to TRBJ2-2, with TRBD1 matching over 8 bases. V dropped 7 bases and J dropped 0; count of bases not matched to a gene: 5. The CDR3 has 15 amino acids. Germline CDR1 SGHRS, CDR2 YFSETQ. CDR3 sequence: CASRRQGPNTGELFF. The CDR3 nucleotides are TGCGCCAGCCGAAGACAGGGGCCGAACACCGGGGAGCTGTTTTTT.

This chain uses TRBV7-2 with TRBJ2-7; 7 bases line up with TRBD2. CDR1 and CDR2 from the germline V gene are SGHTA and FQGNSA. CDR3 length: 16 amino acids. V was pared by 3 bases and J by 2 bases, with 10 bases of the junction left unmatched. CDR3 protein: CASSLHLGGTTYEQYF. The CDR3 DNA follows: TGTGCCAGCAGCTTGCATCTCGGGGGGACTACCTACGAGCAGTACTTC. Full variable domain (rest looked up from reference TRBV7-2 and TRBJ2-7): GAGVSQSPSNKVTEKGKDVELRCDPISGHTALYWYRQSLGQGLEFLIYFQGNSAPDKSGLPSDRFSAERTGGSVSTLTIQRTQQEDSAVYLCASSLHLGGTTYEQYFGPGTRLTVT.

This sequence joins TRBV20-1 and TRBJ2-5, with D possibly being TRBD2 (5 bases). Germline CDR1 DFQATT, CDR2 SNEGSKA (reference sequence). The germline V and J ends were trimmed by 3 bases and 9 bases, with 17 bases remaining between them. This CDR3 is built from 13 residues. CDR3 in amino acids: CSARALGWEPQYF. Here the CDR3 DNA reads TGCAGTGCTAGGGCCCTCGGGTGGGAGCCCCAGTACTTC.

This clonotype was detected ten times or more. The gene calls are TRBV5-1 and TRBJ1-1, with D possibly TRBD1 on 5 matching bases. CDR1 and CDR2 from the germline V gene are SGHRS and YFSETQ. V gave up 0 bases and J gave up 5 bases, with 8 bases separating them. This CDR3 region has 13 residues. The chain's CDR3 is CASSLAGLTEAFF. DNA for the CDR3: TGCGCCAGCAGCTTGGCAGGGCTTACTGAAGCTTTCTTT.

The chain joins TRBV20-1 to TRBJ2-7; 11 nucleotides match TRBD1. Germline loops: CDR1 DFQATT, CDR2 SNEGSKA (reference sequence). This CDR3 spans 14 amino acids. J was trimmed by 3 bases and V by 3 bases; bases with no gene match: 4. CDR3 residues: CSARAGQGVYEQYF. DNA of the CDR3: TGCAGTGCTAGGGCGGGACAGGGGGTCTACGAGCAGTACTTC.

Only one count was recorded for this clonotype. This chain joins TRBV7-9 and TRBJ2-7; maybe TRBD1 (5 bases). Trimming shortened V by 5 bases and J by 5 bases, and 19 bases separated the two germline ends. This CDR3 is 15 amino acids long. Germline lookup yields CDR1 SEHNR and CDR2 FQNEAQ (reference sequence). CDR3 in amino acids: CASSPPGGAGDEQYF. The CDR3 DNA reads TGTGCCAGCAGCCCTCCAGGTGGGGCAGGCGACGAGCAGTACTTC.

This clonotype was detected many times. CDR3 in DNA: TGTGCCAGCAGCTCCCCAGGGAGGACCTACGAGCAGTACTTC. Its protein is CASSSPGRTYEQYF. The V call is TRBV7-9, the J call TRBJ2-7, with a possible D match to TRBD2 (6 bases). Trimming took 4 bases from V and 2 from J, leaving 12 bases between them. The length of the CDR3 is 14 residues. Germline V gene lookup returns CDR1 SEHNR and CDR2 FQNEAQ (reference sequence).

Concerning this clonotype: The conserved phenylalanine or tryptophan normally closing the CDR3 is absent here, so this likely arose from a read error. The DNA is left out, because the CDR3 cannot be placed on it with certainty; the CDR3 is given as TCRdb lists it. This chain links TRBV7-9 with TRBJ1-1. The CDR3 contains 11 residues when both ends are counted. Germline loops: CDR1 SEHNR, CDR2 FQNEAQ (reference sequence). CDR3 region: CASSEMRRANY.

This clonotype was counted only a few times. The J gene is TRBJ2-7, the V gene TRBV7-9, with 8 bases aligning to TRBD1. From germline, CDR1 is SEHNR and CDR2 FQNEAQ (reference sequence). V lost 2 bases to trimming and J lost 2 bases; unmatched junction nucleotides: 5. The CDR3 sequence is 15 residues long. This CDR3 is CASSLRTGFAYEQYF. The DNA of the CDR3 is TGTGCCAGCAGCTTAAGGACAGGGTTTGCCTACGAGCAGTACTTC. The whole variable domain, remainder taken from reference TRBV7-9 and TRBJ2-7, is DTGVSQNPRHKITKRGQNVTFRCDPISEHNRLYWYRQTLGQGPEFLTYFQNEAQLEKSRLLSDRFSAERPKGSFSTLEIQRTEQGDSAMYLCASSLRTGFAYEQYFGPGTRLTVT.

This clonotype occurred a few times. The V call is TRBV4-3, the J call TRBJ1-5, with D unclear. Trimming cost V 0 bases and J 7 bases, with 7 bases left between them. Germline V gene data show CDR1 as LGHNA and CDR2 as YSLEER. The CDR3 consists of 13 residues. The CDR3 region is CASSQDRWQPQHF. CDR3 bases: TGCGCCAGCAGCCAAGACCGCTGGCAGCCCCAGCATTTT.

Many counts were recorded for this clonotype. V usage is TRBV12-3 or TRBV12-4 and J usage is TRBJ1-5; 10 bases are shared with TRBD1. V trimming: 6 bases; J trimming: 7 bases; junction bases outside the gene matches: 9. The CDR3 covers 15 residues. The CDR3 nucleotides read TGTGCCAGCAGCCACGACAGGGGGCGCGGCCAGCCCCAGCATTTT. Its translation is CASSHDRGRGQPQHF.